The 10 T cell receptor beta chains below come from one sample, sequenced in a study of PD-1 blockade in classical Hodgkin lymphoma. Time point reported: newly diagnosed, previously untreated cHL patient sample. Through magnetic negative selection, CD8+ T cells were separated from PBMCs that had been thawed. Data came from immunoSEQ multiplex PCR; TCRdb stores just in-frame clones and leaves some out. The data contain around 14,000 clones, over 80% of them singletons. The sequenced material came from CD8+ T cells from blood. The receptors were gathered from a human donor with classical Hodgkin lymphoma.

The chain combines TRBV21-1 with TRBJ2-3; the table gives TRBD2 as D, unverified against the DNA. TRBV21-1 is a listed pseudogene. This CDR3 region has 18 residues. CDR3 nucleotide sequence: TGTGCCAGCCCAAACAAGGCGGGAGGGTTTCCTCGGTCGGATACGCAGTATTTT. Its translation is CASPNKAGGFPRSDTQYF.

The rearrangement links TRBV27 to TRBJ2-1; 7 bases match TRBD2. J lost 6 bases, V lost 6 bases, and 11 bases had no gene match. CDR1 and CDR2 from the germline V gene are MNHEY and SMNVEV (reference sequence). The CDR3 runs to 15 residues. CDR3 sequence: CASRVAGAGFNEQFF. CDR3 sequence (DNA): TGTGCCAGCAGGGTAGCGGGTGCTGGTTTCAATGAGCAGTTCTTC.

The chain combines TRBV6-1 with TRBJ2-7; possibly TRBD2 for D (6 bases). Germline V gene sequence: CDR1 MNHNS, CDR2 SASEGT. There are 13 residues in the CDR3. Trimming took off 4 bases at V and 7 bases at J, with 14 bases between the two ends. CDR3 sequence (DNA): TGTGCCAGCAGTGCCATGGGGGGTGAAGAGCAGTACTTC. It translates to CASSAMGGEEQYF.

The chain couples TRBV7-6 to TRBJ2-7; the match to TRBD1 covers 9 bases. CDR3 length equals 17 residues. Looked up from germline, CDR1 is SGHVS and CDR2 is FNYEAQ. V lost 5 bases and J lost 4; bases outside the gene matches: 15. CDR3 region: CASSPLTPGTGIYEQYV. DNA for the CDR3: TGTGCCAGCAGCCCCTTAACGCCGGGGACAGGGATTTACGAGCAGTACGTC.

This chain uses TRBV5-1 with TRBJ2-3; D is perhaps TRBD1 or TRBD2 (5 bases each). The germline V gene has CDR1 SGHRS and CDR2 YFSETQ. The CDR3 loop spans 15 amino acids. V gave up 0 bases and J gave up 1 base, with 9 bases separating them. CDR3 DNA: TGCGCCAGCAGCTTGGTGGGGACCGGCACAGATACGCAGTATTTT. This translates into CASSLVGTGTDTQYF.

J is TRBJ2-7 and V is TRBV5-4; D is possibly TRBD2 (6 bases). Germline CDR1 SGHNT, CDR2 YYREEE (reference sequence). CDR3 size: 14 residues. Between the trimmed V and J ends, which lost 3 bases and 2 bases, there was a span of 12 bases. The CDR3 DNA follows: TGTGCCAGCAGCTCGTCGTGGGGGGCCTACGAGCAGTACTTC. Its protein product is CASSSSWGAYEQYF.

The chain uses TRBV13 and TRBJ2-1, with 12 bases lining up with TRBD1. The CDR3 is 15 amino acids. Germline loops: CDR1 PRHDT, CDR2 FYEKMQ (reference sequence). The V segment lost 5 bases and the J segment 8 bases; nucleotides outside the gene matches: 7. The chain's CDR3 is CASSGGTGGGHEQFF. DNA for the CDR3: TGTGCCAGCAGCGGGGGGACAGGGGGCGGGCATGAGCAGTTCTTC.

The gene calls are TRBV7-9 and TRBJ1-3; TRBD1 matches 7 bases. This CDR3 contains 16 residues. Looked up from germline, CDR1 is SEHNR and CDR2 is FQNEAQ (reference sequence). Trimming at V came to 5 bases and at J to 0 bases, leaving 7 bases not matched to a gene. CDR3 sequence: CASSAGQADSGNTIYF. The DNA for the CDR3 is TGTGCCAGCAGCGCCGGACAGGCGGACTCTGGAAACACCATATATTTT.

The chain employs TRBV5-1 and TRBJ1-1; no definite D call. Trimming took off 4 bases at V and 4 bases at J, with 17 bases between the two ends. The V gene's germline CDR1 is SGHRS and CDR2 YFSETQ. There are 15 residues in the CDR3. CDR3 protein: CASSVGEGSSTEAFF. The CDR3 DNA sequence: TGCGCCAGCAGCGTTGGGGAAGGCTCTAGCACTGAAGCTTTCTTT.

This rearrangement joins TRBV10-3 to TRBJ2-5; the match to TRBD1 covers 9 bases. Trimming removed 5 bases from V and 2 bases from J; junction bases left unmatched: 9. Germline CDR1 is ENHRY and CDR2 is SYGVKD. The length of the CDR3 is 16 residues. The CDR3 is CAISLSPGQGQETQYF. CDR3 coding DNA: TGTGCCATCAGTTTATCTCCGGGACAGGGACAAGAGACCCAGTACTTC.